This T cell receptor beta chain is from a study of blood T cells in healthy people across ages. This clonotype was seen ten or more times. Its antigen is unknown. The authors ran a second PCR of about 6 to 11 cycles using a sample-barcoded 5' primer and a J-beta primer mix. Each CDR3 protein gets one entry after TCRdb re-called the 5' RACE reads with MiXCR. This sample yields about 840,000 distinct CDR3 sequences, of which 25% to 30% are seen a single time; 9.5% to 13% belongs to the top ten. CDR1 and CDR2 (germline): ENHRY, SYGVKD. There are 14 residues in the CDR3. V gave up 6 bases and J gave up 6 bases; unmatched junction bases: 6. Whole-study findings and limits: Calculation of diversity from one million T cells yielded estimates considered to be underestimates.

The same data also went into a second study, on T cells of mothers and their children.

The receptor comes from a woman in her thirties or forties in good health. The sequencing sample was made of blood. The chain links TRBV10-3 to TRBJ2-3; 10 positions agree with TRBD1. CDR3 residues: CAIRTTGGEDTQYF. CDR3 DNA: TGTGCCATCAGGACGACAGGGGGCGAGGATACGCAGTATTTT.